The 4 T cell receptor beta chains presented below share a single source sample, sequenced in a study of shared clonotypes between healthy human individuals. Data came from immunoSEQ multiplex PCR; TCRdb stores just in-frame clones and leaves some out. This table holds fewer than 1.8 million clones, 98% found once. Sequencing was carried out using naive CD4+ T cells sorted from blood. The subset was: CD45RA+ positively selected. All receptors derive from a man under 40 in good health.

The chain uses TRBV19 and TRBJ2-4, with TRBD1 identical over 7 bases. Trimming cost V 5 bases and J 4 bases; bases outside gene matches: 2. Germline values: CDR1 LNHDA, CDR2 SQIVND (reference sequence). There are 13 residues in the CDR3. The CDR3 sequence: CASSSDRKNIQYF. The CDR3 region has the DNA TGTGCCAGTAGTTCGGACAGGAAAAACATTCAGTACTTC.

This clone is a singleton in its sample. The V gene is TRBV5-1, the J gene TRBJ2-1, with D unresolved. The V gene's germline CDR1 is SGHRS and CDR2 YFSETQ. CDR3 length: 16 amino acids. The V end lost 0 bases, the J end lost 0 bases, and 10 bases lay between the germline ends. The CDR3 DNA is TGCGCCAGCAGCTTGGGGGCAGGAGACTCCTACAATGAGCAGTTCTTC. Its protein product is CASSLGAGDSYNEQFF.

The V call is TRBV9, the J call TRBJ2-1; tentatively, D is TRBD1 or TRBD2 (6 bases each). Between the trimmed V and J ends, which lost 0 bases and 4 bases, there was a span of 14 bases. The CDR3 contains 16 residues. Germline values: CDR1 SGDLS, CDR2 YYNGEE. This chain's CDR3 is CASSVDGGLRYNEQFF. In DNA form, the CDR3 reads TGTGCCAGCAGCGTAGACGGGGGCCTCCGATACAATGAGCAGTTCTTC.

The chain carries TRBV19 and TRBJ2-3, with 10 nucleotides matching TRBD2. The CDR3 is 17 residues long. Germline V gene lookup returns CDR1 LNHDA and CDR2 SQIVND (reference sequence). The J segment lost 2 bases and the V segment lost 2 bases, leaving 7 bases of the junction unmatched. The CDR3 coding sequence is TGTGCCAGTAGTATAAATCTACTAGCGGGGATCACAGATACGCAGTATTTT. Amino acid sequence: CASSINLLAGITDTQYF.